Given below is one TCR beta chain in context. The sample originates from a study of blood T cell repertoires in COVID-19. Study information: PBMCs, B-cell-depleted T cells, or T cells provided the cDNA or gDNA that made up the material.

Germline CDR1 SGHNT, CDR2 YYREEE (reference sequence). CDR3 length: 16 amino acids. V was trimmed by 4 bases and J by 4 bases, leaving 19 bases between them. Study processing details: Amplification with reference gene primers provided the estimates of nucleated cell counts. Method: immunoSEQ multiplex PCR; TCRdb's copy keeps in-frame clones and lacks some. V, J and clone size reflect that table, while D and trimming were determined from the DNA. Altogether approximately 89,000 clones are present, 80% being singletons, with the ten largest covering around 17%. The sample taken for sequencing was peripheral blood. The source is a human donor in a cohort sampled during active COVID-19. The chain joins TRBV5-4 to TRBJ2-3; a possible D gene is TRBD2 (7 bases). The CDR3 reads CASSPELARGADTQYF. The DNA for the CDR3 is TGTGCCAGCAGCCCGGAACTAGCGAGGGGGGCAGATACGCAGTATTTT.